Listed here is a single TCR beta chain. Antigen specificity is unknown. Here immunoSEQ multiplex PCR was the method, and the copy in TCRdb shows in-frame clones only, minus some. The top ten clones hold 2.1% of a sample with 150,000 to 160,000 clones, approximately 86% of them seen once. This specimen belongs to a study of cytomegalovirus exposure and HLA in healthy donors. Study-wide results and limits: The majority of TCR sequences were rare, yet some public TCRs appeared in many donors.

The V and J ends lost 8 bases and 5 bases, in that order; junction bases with no gene match: 8. The germline V gene encodes CDR1 MNHEY and CDR2 SMNVEV (reference sequence). This CDR3 spans 13 amino acids. This receptor was taken from a human donor in good health. The V and J genes are TRBV27 and TRBJ2-5; 7 bases align to TRBD1. Sequencing used PBMCs. CDR3: CASGGTGDETQYF. The CDR3 region has the DNA TGTGCCAGCGGTGGAACAGGGGATGAGACCCAGTACTTC.